This entry describes one T cell receptor (beta chain). Method: immunoSEQ multiplex PCR; TCRdb's copy keeps in-frame clones and lacks some. The sample carries about 58,000 clones, 88% recorded once. Cells were sorted from thawed PBMC rested overnight and stained with GMM-loaded CD1B tetramer, viability dye and anti-CD3. CD1B tetramers were loaded with Rhodococcus equi-derived C32 glucose monomycolate. Tetramer-negative cells, approximately 100,000 per donor, were also sorted. The sample is drawn from a study of T cells in tuberculosis. Study summary: CD1B tetramers identified T cells specific for mycobacterial lipid GMM.

The ends lost 2 bases at V and 5 bases at J; junction bases unmatched: 8. The CDR3 runs to 16 residues. Germline V gene sequence: CDR1 ENHRY, CDR2 SYGVKD. The chain has TRBV10-3 and TRBJ2-1, with 8 bases that match TRBD2. The source material was CD1b-GMM tetramer-negative cells sorted from PBMCs. The sequence was obtained from an adult woman with latent tuberculosis. The CDR3 protein is CAISEGIGREDNEQFF. The CDR3 nucleotides are TGTGCCATCAGTGAGGGCATTGGGCGGGAGGACAATGAGCAGTTCTTC.